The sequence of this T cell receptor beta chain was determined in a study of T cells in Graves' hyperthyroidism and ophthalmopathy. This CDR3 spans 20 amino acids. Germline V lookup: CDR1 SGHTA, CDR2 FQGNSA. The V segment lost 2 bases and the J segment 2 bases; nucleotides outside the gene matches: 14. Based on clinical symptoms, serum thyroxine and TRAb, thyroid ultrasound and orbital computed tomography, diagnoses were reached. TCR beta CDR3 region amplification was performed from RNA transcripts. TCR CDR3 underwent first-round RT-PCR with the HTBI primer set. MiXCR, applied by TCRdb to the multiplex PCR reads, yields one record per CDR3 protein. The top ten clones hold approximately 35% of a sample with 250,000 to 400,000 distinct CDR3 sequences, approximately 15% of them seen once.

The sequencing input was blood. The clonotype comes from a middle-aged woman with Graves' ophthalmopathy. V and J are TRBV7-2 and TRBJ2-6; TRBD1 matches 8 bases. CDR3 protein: CASSLIGQGLSMAGANVLTF. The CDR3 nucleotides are TGTGCCAGCAGCTTAATCGGACAGGGTTTATCCATGGCTGGGGCCAACGTCCTGACTTTC.